Presented here are 15 T cell receptor beta chains from one specimen sequenced in a study of cytomegalovirus exposure and HLA in healthy donors. 13 Jbeta primers and 60 Vbeta primers were used for the PCR. Libraries were prepared by immunoSEQ multiplex PCR; TCRdb keeps only in-frame clonotypes and omits some of them. The repertoire holds fewer than 120,000 clones, with approximately 82% as singletons. The specimen was PBMCs. The receptors were sampled from a man younger than 45 in good health and CMV-seropositive.

The chain has TRBV7-4 and TRBJ2-5; 8 nucleotides match TRBD2. Germline CDR1 and CDR2: SGHVT and SQSDAQ. The CDR3 loop spans 15 amino acids. V was clipped by 2 bases and J by 2 bases; unmatched bases: 4. The CDR3 protein is CASSLRGGRQETQYF. The CDR3 region has the DNA TGTGCCAGCAGCTTACGGGGGGGCCGTCAAGAGACCCAGTACTTC.

A remark on this clone: Germline and junction disagree at one end, which may indicate a read error. V and J are TRBV4-3 and TRBJ2-7; 7 nucleotides align to TRBD2. This CDR3 is built from 16 residues. Germline CDR1 is LGHNA and CDR2 is YSLEER. The CDR3 region has the DNA TGCGCCAGCAGCCAAGAGTCAGGAACTAGCGCCTACGAGCAGCACTTC. Its translation: CASSQESGTSAYEQHF.

V and J are TRBV7-8 and TRBJ1-2, with D perhaps TRBD1 (5 bases). Looked up from germline, CDR1 is SGHVS and CDR2 is FQNEAQ. V lost 5 bases and J lost 1, with 11 bases in between. This CDR3 region has 14 residues. Here the CDR3 DNA reads TGTGCCAGCAGCCCCCGGGGGAGTAACTATGGCTACACCTTC. It is translated as CASSPRGSNYGYTF. The full variable domain, in which reference TRBV7-8 and TRBJ1-2 provide the parts outside the CDR3, is GAGVSQSPRYKVAKRGQDVALRCDPISGHVSLFWYQQALGQGPEFLTYFQNEAQLDKSGLPSDRFFAERPEGSVSTLKIQRTQQEDSAVYLCASSPRGSNYGYTFGSGTRLTVV.

This chain uses TRBV4-1 with TRBJ2-1, with 8 bases matching TRBD2. This CDR3 has 16 amino acids. Losses at the gene ends were 4 bases for V and 4 bases for J; bases not matched to a gene: 9. Germline lookup yields CDR1 MGHRA and CDR2 YSYEKL. The CDR3 loop is CASSLLPGGGYNEQFF. The DNA of the CDR3 is TGCGCCAGCAGCCTCCTCCCCGGGGGGGGTTACAATGAGCAGTTCTTC.

This rearrangement joins TRBV6-4 to TRBJ2-6; D is perhaps TRBD2 (7 bases). CDR1 MRHNA and CDR2 SNTAGT come from the germline V gene. The CDR3 has 16 amino acids. Deletions cut 6 bases from V and 0 bases from J, with 12 bases between. CDR3 amino acids: CASSPGGRSGANVLTF. The CDR3 DNA reads as TGTGCCAGCAGCCCGGGGGGCCGCTCTGGGGCCAACGTCCTGACTTTC.

The gene calls are TRBV7-2 and TRBJ1-5, with D perhaps TRBD1 (6 bases). Per the germline V gene, CDR1 is SGHTA and CDR2 is FQGNSA. This CDR3 comprises 15 residues. Trimming left V 1 base short and J 3 bases short, with 10 bases between. This CDR3 is CASSLVAGDNQPQHF. DNA for the CDR3: TGTGCCAGCAGCTTAGTGGCAGGGGACAATCAGCCCCAGCATTTT. Using reference TRBV7-2 and TRBJ1-5 for the parts outside the CDR3, the full variable domain is GAGVSQSPSNKVTEKGKDVELRCDPISGHTALYWYRQSLGQGLEFLIYFQGNSAPDKSGLPSDRFSAERTGGSVSTLTIQRTQQEDSAVYLCASSLVAGDNQPQHFGDGTRLSIL.

V usage is TRBV2 and J usage is TRBJ1-1; 9 bases are shared with TRBD1. Germline-derived CDR1 and CDR2 are SNHLY and FYNNEI. V lost 7 bases, J lost 4 bases, and 10 bases stayed unmatched. The CDR3 loop spans 15 amino acids. CDR3 DNA sequence: TGTGCCAGCAAACTGGGACAGGGAGGGTTCACTGAAGCTTTCTTT. Translating it yields CASKLGQGGFTEAFF. Filled out from reference TRBV2 and TRBJ1-1, the complete variable domain reads EPEVTQTPSHQVTQMGQEVILRCVPISNHLYFYWYRQILGQKVEFLVSFYNNEISEKSEIFDDQFSVERPDGSNFTLKIRSTKLEDSAMYFCASKLGQGGFTEAFFGQGTRLTVV.

This clone was observed a few times. The chain carries TRBV4-2 and TRBJ1-2, with TRBD1 matching 7 bases. CDR3 length: 18 amino acids. Germline V CDR1 and CDR2: LGHNA, YNFKEQ. Trimming cost V 0 bases and J 4 bases; bases outside gene matches: 14. The CDR3 protein is CASSQDSYSSDRAYGYTF. DNA for the CDR3: TGTGCCAGCAGCCAAGATTCATACTCGTCCGACAGGGCCTATGGCTACACCTTC.

The chain links TRBV6-1 to TRBJ1-2, with 8 bases matching TRBD1. CDR3 length: 13 amino acids. With V trimmed by 7 bases and J by 4 bases, 5 bases remained unmatched. Germline lookup yields CDR1 MNHNS and CDR2 SASEGT. The CDR3 sequence: CASTAQGAYGYTF. The CDR3 DNA follows: TGTGCCAGCACAGCTCAGGGGGCCTATGGCTACACCTTC.

The chain joins TRBV7-9 to TRBJ1-2; D remains unclear. Trimming removed 5 bases from V and 7 bases from J, with 14 bases in between. The germline V gene has CDR1 SEHNR and CDR2 FQNEAQ (reference sequence). The CDR3 has 13 residues. DNA for the CDR3: TGTGCCAGCAGCACGGACGGACTCTCTGGCTACACCTTC. Protein product: CASSTDGLSGYTF.

The chain is built from TRBV10-3 and TRBJ1-2; tentatively, D is TRBD1 (6 bases). V was shortened by 6 bases and J by 2 bases, with 10 bases between the two germline ends. The CDR3 spans 13 residues. The V gene's germline CDR1 is ENHRY and CDR2 SYGVKD. This CDR3 is CAISDGQNYGYTF. DNA of the CDR3: TGTGCCATCAGCGACGGACAGAACTATGGCTACACCTTC.

V and J are TRBV9 and TRBJ2-1, with TRBD2 identical over 8 bases. V shed 0 bases, J shed 4 bases, and the junction held 6 bases outside the gene matches. CDR1 is SGDLS and CDR2 is YYNGEE in the germline V gene. The CDR3 spans 16 residues. The CDR3 is CASSVVALAGYNEQFF. CDR3 nucleotides: TGTGCCAGCAGCGTAGTTGCCCTAGCGGGTTACAATGAGCAGTTCTTC.

The CDR3 coding sequence is TGTGCCAGCAGCTTAGGGACAGAGAATGAAGCTTTCTTT. This codes for CASSLGTENEAFF. V is TRBV11-3 and J is TRBJ1-1; TRBD1 is a possible D gene (6 bases). The V gene lost 1 base and the J gene lost 7 bases, with 10 bases spanning the gap. CDR1 is SGHNT and CDR2 is YENEEA in the germline V gene. This CDR3 has 13 residues.

The rearrangement links TRBV7-9 to TRBJ2-5; D ambiguous. Germline V gives CDR1 SEHNR, CDR2 FQNEAQ (reference sequence). Trimming removed 1 base from V and 5 bases from J, with 11 bases in between. The CDR3 sequence is 14 residues long. The CDR3 DNA follows: TGTGCCAGCAGCTTAGAAACAGCCCACGAGACCCAGTACTTC. Amino acid sequence: CASSLETAHETQYF.

The rearrangement joins TRBV19 to TRBJ2-3; TRBD2 matches 10 bases. Germline CDR1 reads LNHDA; CDR2 reads SQIVND (reference sequence). CDR3 length: 15 amino acids. J was trimmed by 6 bases and V by 4 bases; bases with no gene match: 7. CDR3 nucleotides: TGTGCCAGTAGTACGACAGCGGGGGGGCTCGATACGCAGTATTTT. It encodes CASSTTAGGLDTQYF.